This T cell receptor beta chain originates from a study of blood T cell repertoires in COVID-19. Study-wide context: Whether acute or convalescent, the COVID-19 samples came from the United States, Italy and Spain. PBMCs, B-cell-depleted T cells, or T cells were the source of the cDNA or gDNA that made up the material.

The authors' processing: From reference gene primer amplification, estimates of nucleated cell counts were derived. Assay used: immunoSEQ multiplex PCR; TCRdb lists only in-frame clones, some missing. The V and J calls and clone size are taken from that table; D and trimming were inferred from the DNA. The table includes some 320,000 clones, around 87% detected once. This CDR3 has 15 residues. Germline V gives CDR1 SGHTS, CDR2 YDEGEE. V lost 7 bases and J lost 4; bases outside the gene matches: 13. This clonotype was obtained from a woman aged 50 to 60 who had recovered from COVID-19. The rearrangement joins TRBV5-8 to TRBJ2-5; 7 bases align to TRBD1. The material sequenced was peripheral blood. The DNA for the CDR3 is TGTGCCAGCTCGTCGAGGACAGGTTTTTTAGAGACCCAGTACTTC. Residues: CASSSRTGFLETQYF.